The 26 T cell receptor beta chains given below trace back to one sample, sequenced in a study of glioma-infiltrating T cells after dendritic cell vaccination. TCRdb's table, derived via immunoSEQ multiplex PCR, lists solely in-frame clones and lacks some. The table records fewer than 100,000 clones, about nine tenths of them present only once. The sample consisted of blood, taken before dendritic cell vaccination. These receptors originate from a human donor with glioblastoma.

Of note for this clone: The same CDR3 is also encoded by other DNA sequences in this sample. The chain combines TRBV2 with TRBJ2-7; possible D gene TRBD2, 5 bases. V lost 5 bases, J lost 3 bases, and 5 bases lay in between. From germline, CDR1 is SNHLY and CDR2 FYNNEI. The CDR3 is 11 amino acids. The CDR3 loop is CASSRDYEQYF. The DNA for the CDR3 is TGTGCCAGCAGTCGGGACTACGAGCAGTACTTC.

The J gene is TRBJ2-7, the V gene TRBV5-1, with 8 bases identical to TRBD1. Germline V gives CDR1 SGHRS, CDR2 YFSETQ. The CDR3 sequence is 16 residues long. V was clipped by 4 bases and J by 2 bases; unmatched bases: 11. Here the CDR3 reads CASSPRDRSPPYEQYF. DNA for the CDR3: TGCGCCAGCAGCCCCCGGGACAGGTCACCCCCCTACGAGCAGTACTTC.

The chain has TRBV7-9 and TRBJ2-7, with D perhaps TRBD2 (6 bases). The CDR3 has 15 amino acids. V lost 0 bases to trimming and J lost 1 base, with 10 bases between them. Germline V gene lookup returns CDR1 SEHNR and CDR2 FQNEAQ (reference sequence). The CDR3 DNA reads as TGTGCCAGCAGCTTAGCGGGAGGTACTTCCTACGAGCAGTACTTC. Translating it yields CASSLAGGTSYEQYF.

The table lists this clone with a few counts. The V and J genes are TRBV14 and TRBJ1-4; D is unclear. The ends were cut back, 6 bases at V and 3 bases at J, with 8 bases in the middle. CDR3 size: 13 residues. Per the germline V gene, CDR1 is SGHDN and CDR2 is FVKESK. In DNA, the CDR3 is TGTGCCAGCAGGAGGGCGGCTAATGAAAAACTGTTTTTT. It encodes CASRRAANEKLFF.

J is TRBJ2-2 and V is TRBV5-4; 13 bases map to TRBD2. Germline CDR1 is SGHNT and CDR2 is YYREEE (reference sequence). Trimming at V came to 6 bases and at J to 6 bases, leaving 11 bases not matched to a gene. This CDR3 is built from 17 residues. The chain's CDR3 is CASTHGGLAGVAGELFF. The CDR3 region has the DNA TGTGCCAGCACCCACGGCGGACTAGCGGGAGTGGCCGGGGAGCTGTTTTTT.

The CDR3 DNA sequence: TGTGCCAGCAGCTTAGAAGCGGGGGGATACACAGATACGCAGTATTTT. Protein: CASSLEAGGYTDTQYF. The chain is built from TRBV7-9 and TRBJ2-3; 9 bases agree with TRBD2. This CDR3 region has 16 residues. The V gene end was trimmed by 1 base and the J gene end by 2 bases; junction bases not matched to a gene: 4. Germline lookup yields CDR1 SEHNR and CDR2 FQNEAQ (reference sequence). Using reference TRBV7-9 and TRBJ2-3 for the parts outside the CDR3, the full variable domain is DTGVSQNPRHKITKRGQNVTFRCDPISEHNRLYWYRQTLGQGPEFLTYFQNEAQLEKSRLLSDRFSAERPKGSFSTLEIQRTEQGDSAMYLCASSLEAGGYTDTQYFGPGTRLTVL.

V gene TRBV4-1 combines with J gene TRBJ1-4, with unresolved D. V lost 2 bases and J 0 bases, leaving 13 bases between the germline ends. Germline V gene lookup returns CDR1 MGHRA and CDR2 YSYEKL. This CDR3 has 17 amino acids. The CDR3 nucleotides read TGCGCCAGCAGCCAAAACCCCGGCGGTACAACTAATGAAAAACTGTTTTTT. Translated, it gives CASSQNPGGTTNEKLFF.

V is TRBV5-4 and J is TRBJ2-5, with TRBD1 matching 8 bases. The J segment lost 2 bases and the V segment lost 2 bases, leaving 8 bases of the junction unmatched. CDR3 length equals 16 residues. The germline CDR1 and CDR2 sequences are SGHNT and YYREEE (reference sequence). The chain's CDR3 is CASSFERQGIQETQYF. CDR3 bases: TGTGCCAGCAGCTTCGAAAGACAGGGGATACAAGAGACCCAGTACTTC.

This chain joins TRBV2 and TRBJ1-1; the match to TRBD1 covers 7 bases. The V and J ends lost 6 bases and 1 base, in that order; junction bases with no gene match: 14. From germline, CDR1 is SNHLY and CDR2 FYNNEI. CDR3 length: 17 residues. The CDR3 region is CASSPPRQGWSNTEAFF. The CDR3 nucleotides are TGTGCCAGCAGCCCGCCAAGACAGGGATGGTCGAACACTGAAGCTTTCTTT.

The rearrangement joins TRBV28 to TRBJ2-7; the match to TRBD2 covers 16 bases. This CDR3 has 22 residues. The germline CDR1 and CDR2 sequences are MDHEN and SYDVKM. V lost 10 bases to trimming and J lost 1 base; unmatched junction nucleotides: 25. This chain's CDR3 is CATPGTSGRVRGSDVPSYEQYF. CDR3 DNA: TGTGCCACCCCCGGGACTAGCGGGAGGGTCCGAGGGTCGGACGTTCCTTCCTACGAGCAGTACTTC. Drawing the rest from reference TRBV28 and TRBJ2-7, the complete variable domain is DVKVTQSSRYLVKRTGEKVFLECVQDMDHENMFWYRQDPGLGLRLIYFSYDVKMKEKGDIPEGYSVSREKKERFSLILESASTNQTSMYLCATPGTSGRVRGSDVPSYEQYFGPGTRLTVT.

The chain couples TRBV14 to TRBJ1-1; no definite D call. CDR1 SGHDN and CDR2 FVKESK come from the germline V gene. The CDR3 is 12 residues long. Trimming removed 4 bases at V and 5 bases at J, with 8 bases between. CDR3 in amino acids: CASSRGLTEAFF. The CDR3 DNA reads TGTGCCAGCAGCCGAGGACTGACTGAAGCTTTCTTT.

This chain joins TRBV4-1 and TRBJ2-2, with 9 bases matching TRBD2. The junction had 5 bases not matched to a gene; V was cut back by 0 bases and J by 6 bases. Germline V gene data show CDR1 as MGHRA and CDR2 as YSYEKL. The CDR3 has 16 amino acids. The CDR3 region has the DNA TGCGCCAGCAGCCAAGAGGCGGGGGGGCCCCCCGGGGAGCTGTTTTTT. Protein: CASSQEAGGPPGELFF.

V and J are TRBV7-3 and TRBJ2-2, with 12 bases lining up with TRBD2. Trimming cost V 5 bases and J 10 bases; bases outside gene matches: 5. The CDR3 has 14 amino acids. Germline loops: CDR1 SGHTA, CDR2 FQGTGA. Here the CDR3 DNA reads TGTGCCAGCAGCCCGACTAGCGGGGGTCAGGAGCTGTTTTTT. Amino acids: CASSPTSGGQELFF.

The chain combines TRBV19 with TRBJ1-1; 8 bases are shared with TRBD1. Germline-derived CDR1 and CDR2 are LNHDA and SQIVND (reference sequence). With V trimmed by 1 base and J by 6 bases, 7 bases remained unmatched. The CDR3 length is 15 residues. The CDR3 loop reads CASSIGTGTLAEAFF. DNA for the CDR3: TGTGCCAGTAGTATAGGGACAGGGACCCTCGCTGAAGCTTTCTTT.

The count of this clone is one. The genes are TRBV5-4 and TRBJ2-5; 7 positions agree with TRBD1. The DNA end favors TRBJ2-7, so the J call may be wrong. Germline V gene data show CDR1 as SGHNT and CDR2 as YYREEE (reference sequence). The CDR3 consists of 14 residues. This CDR3 reads CASSPRTGTYEQYF. For the CDR3, the DNA is TGTGCCAGCAGCCCGAGGACAGGAACCTACGAGCAGTACTTC.

Only one count was recorded for this clone. The chain recombines TRBV10-3 with TRBJ2-1, with 12 bases aligning to TRBD1. CDR1 is ENHRY, CDR2 SYGVKD, per germline. The V and J ends lost 7 bases and 6 bases, in that order; junction bases with no gene match: 10. The CDR3 spans 16 residues. DNA of the CDR3: TGTGCCATCATGAGGGGAAAGGGACAGGGGGCCAATGAGCAGTTCTTC. Protein sequence: CAIMRGKGQGANEQFF.

The CDR3 region is CASSSEGNEQYF. For the CDR3, the DNA is TGCGCCAGCAGCTCAGAGGGTAACGAGCAGTACTTC. This chain joins TRBV5-1 and TRBJ2-7; D might be TRBD2 (5 bases). Trimming took off 3 bases at V and 5 bases at J, with 9 bases between the two ends. Germline lookup yields CDR1 SGHRS and CDR2 YFSETQ. This CDR3 is built from 12 residues.

The count of this clone is one. V and J are TRBV27 and TRBJ2-3; 12 bases are shared with TRBD2. This CDR3 is 16 amino acids long. The germline gives CDR1 MNHEY, CDR2 SMNVEV (reference sequence). The V and J ends lost 2 bases and 5 bases, in that order; junction bases with no gene match: 5. The CDR3 nucleotides are TGTGCCAGCAGTTTACTCCTAGCGGGGGGGGGAGATACGCAGTATTTT. Protein: CASSLLLAGGGDTQYF.

The chain is built from TRBV6-5 and TRBJ1-1, with a weak D call TRBD1 (6 bases). The CDR3 consists of 15 residues. CDR1 and CDR2 (germline): MNHEY, SVGAGI. V lost 5 bases and J 0 bases, leaving 13 bases between the germline ends. The CDR3: CASSTSRTVNTEAFF. CDR3 bases: TGTGCCAGCAGTACCAGCCGGACAGTGAACACTGAAGCTTTCTTT.

This clone has more than one count but fewer than ten. The rearrangement joins TRBV11-2 to TRBJ2-1; D gene unclear. The germline V gene has CDR1 SGHAT and CDR2 FQNNGV. V was pared by 1 base and J by 3 bases, with 4 bases between. The length of the CDR3 is 13 residues. DNA of the CDR3: TGTGCCAGCAGCTTAGGACTCTACAATGAGCAGTTCTTC. This codes for CASSLGLYNEQFF. The variable domain in full, completed from reference TRBV11-2 and TRBJ2-1, reads EAGVAQSPRYKIIEKRQSVAFWCNPISGHATLYWYQQILGQGPKLLIQFQNNGVVDDSQLPKDRFSAERLKGVDSTLKIQPAKLEDSAVYLCASSLGLYNEQFFGPGTRLTVL.

This chain uses TRBV4-3 with TRBJ2-7; 8 bases match TRBD2. V was clipped by 6 bases and J by 7 bases; unmatched bases: 26. The CDR3 contains 19 residues. The germline V gene encodes CDR1 LGHNA and CDR2 YSLEER. The CDR3 bases are TGCGCCAGCAGGCAACGTCGGGGGGGGCTTCAAACCCGAAGGGGGGAGCAGTACTTC. It specifies CASRQRRGGLQTRRGEQYF.

The chain links TRBV5-5 to TRBJ2-5; TRBD2 aligns across 11 bases. Trimming at V came to 2 bases and at J to 4 bases, leaving 4 bases not matched to a gene. The CDR3 has 15 residues. CDR1 SGHKS and CDR2 YYEKEE come from the germline V gene (reference sequence). CDR3 in DNA: TGTGCCAGCAGCTTACTAGCGGGAGTGTCAGAGACCCAGTACTTC. Translation gives CASSLLAGVSETQYF.

The chain uses TRBV5-1 and TRBJ2-5, with 8 bases identical to TRBD1. The V segment lost 2 bases and the J segment 5 bases; nucleotides outside the gene matches: 11. This CDR3 region has 16 residues. Per the germline V gene, CDR1 is SGHRS and CDR2 is YFSETQ. This CDR3 reads CASSFSPAGGQETQYF. The CDR3 DNA reads as TGCGCCAGCAGCTTTAGTCCGGCAGGGGGCCAGGAGACCCAGTACTTC. Combining the CDR3 with reference TRBV5-1 and TRBJ2-5 gives the whole variable domain KAGVTQTPRYLIKTRGQQVTLSCSPISGHRSVSWYQQTPGQGLQFLFEYFSETQRNKGNFPGRFSGRQFSNSRSEMNVSTLELGDSALYLCASSFSPAGGQETQYFGPGTRLLVL.

The rearrangement links TRBV27 to TRBJ2-7; TRBD2 might be the D (5 bases). CDR1 is MNHEY and CDR2 is SMNVEV in the germline V gene (reference sequence). Trimming stripped 4 bases from V and 0 bases from J, with 13 bases between. CDR3 size: 15 residues. The CDR3 region has the DNA TGTGCCAGCAGTTGGGCGGGCCATGGCTCCTACGAGCAGTACTTC. Encoded protein: CASSWAGHGSYEQYF.

This chain connects TRBV18 to TRBJ1-2; 9 nucleotides line up with TRBD1. This CDR3 region has 18 residues. CDR1 and CDR2 from the germline V gene are KGHSH and LQKENI. V lost 0 bases and J lost 4; bases outside the gene matches: 12. This chain's CDR3 is CASSPPLGQGRVGYGYTF. The CDR3 DNA reads as TGTGCCAGCTCACCACCCCTGGGACAGGGAAGGGTGGGCTATGGCTACACCTTC. Looking up the rest from reference TRBV18 and TRBJ1-2 gives the full variable domain: NAGVMQNPRHLVRRRGQEARLRCSPMKGHSHVYWYRQLPEEGLKFMVYLQKENIIDESGMPKERFSAEFPKEGPSILRIQQVVRGDSAAYFCASSPPLGQGRVGYGYTFGSGTRLTVV.

The chain has TRBV19 and TRBJ2-7; possible D gene TRBD1, 5 bases. CDR1 LNHDA and CDR2 SQIVND come from the germline V gene (reference sequence). This CDR3 has 13 amino acids. V was cut by 10 bases and J by 0 bases, with 13 bases left in between. The CDR3 bases are TGTGCCACAGGGCCCGGGCTCTCCTACGAGCAGTACTTC. Its translation is CATGPGLSYEQYF.